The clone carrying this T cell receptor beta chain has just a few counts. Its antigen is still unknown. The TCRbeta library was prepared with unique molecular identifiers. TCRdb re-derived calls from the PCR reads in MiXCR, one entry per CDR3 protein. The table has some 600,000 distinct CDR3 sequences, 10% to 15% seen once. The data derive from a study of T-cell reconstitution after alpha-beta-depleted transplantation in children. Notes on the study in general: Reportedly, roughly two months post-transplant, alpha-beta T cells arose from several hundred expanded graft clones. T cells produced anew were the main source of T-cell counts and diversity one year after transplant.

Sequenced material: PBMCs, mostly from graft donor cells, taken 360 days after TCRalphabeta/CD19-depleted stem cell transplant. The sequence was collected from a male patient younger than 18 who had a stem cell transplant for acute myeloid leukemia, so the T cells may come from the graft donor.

The CDR3 nucleotides are TGTGCCAGCAGTTTAGAAGCGTTCTCTGGAAACACCATATATTTT. It is translated as CASSLEAFSGNTIYF. V and J are TRBV12-3 or TRBV12-4 and TRBJ1-3; the D is unclear. Between the trimmed V and J ends, which lost 1 base and 0 bases, there was a span of 7 bases. The CDR3 covers 15 residues.